This TCR beta chain was observed in a study of identical twins. Study-wide points: Not following the same donors, the study drew its conclusions from cross-sectional statistical analysis.

This clonotype turned up a few times. Its cognate antigen is unknown. TCRdb ran MiXCR on the 5' RACE reads and lists one entry per CDR3 protein. Of approximately 470,000 distinct CDR3 sequences listed, 13% to 15% are singletons. The same data also went into a second study, on yellow fever vaccine responses in identical twins.

The sequenced sample was CD4+ T cells sorted from blood. The TCR comes from a woman under 30 in good health.

CDR3 nucleotides: TGTGCCAGCAAGGGGGGGCAGCAACTTTTTGGAGCTTTCTTT. Translated, it gives CASKGGQQLFGAFF. The chain couples TRBV6-1 to TRBJ1-1, with D tentatively TRBD1 (6 bases). With 7 bases removed from V and 10 bases from J, the gap between germline ends came to 22 bases. The CDR3 runs 14 residues. Germline V gene sequence: CDR1 MNHNS, CDR2 SASEGT.